A single TCR beta chain is shown here with its context. What it recognizes is unknown. CDR3 length equals 14 residues. CDR1 and CDR2 (germline): WNHNN, SYGVQD (reference sequence). With 6 bases removed from V and 9 bases from J, the gap between germline ends came to 15 bases. Here immunoSEQ multiplex PCR was the method, and the copy in TCRdb shows in-frame clones only, minus some. The repertoire holds tens of thousands of clones, with about 78% as singletons. The rectum was sampled with one to two pinch biopsies at colonoscopy. This entry comes from a study of pediatric ulcerative colitis. General observations from the study: Acute severe colitis showed lower rectal diversity from clonal expansions. Rectal pinch biopsies may include blood-derived T cells. Two rectal CDR3 clonotypes occurred in all ulcerative colitis patients.

The chain uses TRBV10-1 and TRBJ1-6; no clear D gene. This TCR was recovered from a girl aged 5-17 years with moderate ulcerative colitis. The specimen sequenced was gut tissue. The CDR3 region is CASRANLTLSPLHF. For the CDR3, the DNA is TGCGCCAGCAGGGCCAACCTTACCCTTTCACCCCTCCACTTT.